A selection of T cell receptor beta chains follows, all from one sample in a study of T cell responses to AZD1222 COVID-19 vaccine. Libraries were prepared by immunoSEQ multiplex PCR; TCRdb keeps only in-frame clonotypes and omits some of them. The sample has under 150,000 clones; 80% to 95% are singletons. The material was peripheral blood, obtained on day 0 of AZD1222 vaccination. These receptors all stem from an adult in good health. The CDR3 runs from the conserved cysteine through the conserved F or W. D genes are given only for firm matches. Only some rows state a clone size, as once, few, many or a class for expanded clones.

j_call	v_call	clone_size	d_call	cdr3_nt	cdr3_aa
TRBJ2-7	TRBV5-1	-	TRBD1	TGCGCCAGCAGCTTGGGGACAGGGGGTATATTTGAGCAGTACTTC	CASSLGTGGIFEQYF
TRBJ2-3	TRBV9	-	-	TGTGCCAGCAGCTCGGCAACGGCTACCCGGTTAGATACGCAGTATTTT	CASSSATATRLDTQYF
TRBJ1-1	TRBV19	-	-	TGTGCCAGTAGTATAGGCGGCAGATACACTGAAGCTTTCTTT	CASSIGGRYTEAFF
TRBJ2-1	TRBV7-9	-	-	TGTGCCAGCAGCTTAAGTTTGCTAGCCGGTGGGGAGTCGAATGAGCAGTTCTTC	CASSLSLLAGGESNEQFF
TRBJ2-5	TRBV7-8	once	TRBD1	TGTGCCAGCAGCCCGAAGGGGGCGACCCAGTACTTC	CASSPKGATQYF
TRBJ1-1	TRBV11-2	-	-	TGTGCCAGCAGCTTAGATCCCCCGCGATACCGAGGAGCTGAAGCTTTCTTT	CASSLDPPRYRGAEAFF
TRBJ2-3	TRBV5-1	-	-	TGCGCCAGCAGCTTGTCCTCCGATACGCAGTATTTT	CASSLSSDTQYF
TRBJ2-5	TRBV28	-	-	TGTGCCAGCAGTTACAGGGTAGATGAGACCCAGTACTTC	CASSYRVDETQYF
TRBJ1-2	TRBV24-1	-	TRBD1	TGTGCCACCAGTGATCCCCATGACAGGGACTATGGCTACACCTTC	CATSDPHDRDYGYTF
TRBJ2-1	TRBV6-4	few	-	TGTGCCAGCAGTGACTCGACAGCTGCTAGCGTTGAGCAGTTCTTC	CASSDSTAASVEQFF
TRBJ1-5	TRBV24-1	-	-	TGTGCCACCAGTCTTGGGGGGAATCAGCCCCAGCATTTT	CATSLGGNQPQHF
TRBJ2-7	TRBV5-4	few	-	TGTGCCAGCTCAACGGGGCTCGTAAGAGGCTACGAGCAGTACTTC	CASSTGLVRGYEQYF
TRBJ1-3	TRBV4-2	-	-	TGTGCCAGCAGCCAAGAAACGGTCGCCTCTGGAAACACCATATATTTT	CASSQETVASGNTIYF
TRBJ2-4	TRBV4-1	once	-	TGCGCCAGCAGCCAACCTGTTACGGGGGCAGCCAAAAACATTCAGTACTTC	CASSQPVTGAAKNIQYF
TRBJ2-2	TRBV5-1	-	TRBD2	TGCGCCAGCAGCTTGGAACTAGCGAGATACCAAGGGGAGCTGTTTTTT	CASSLELARYQGELFF
TRBJ1-1	TRBV19	few	TRBD1	TGTGCCAGTAGTATATCATCCGGGACAGGGTGGACTGAAGCTTTCTTT	CASSISSGTGWTEAFF
TRBJ1-5	TRBV11-2	-	TRBD1	TGTGCCAAAAGCAGAGGGGGCCGACAGCCCCAGCATTTT	CAKSRGGRQPQHF
TRBJ1-3	TRBV10-3	-	-	TGTGCCATCAGTGCCGACATCTCTGGAAACACCATATATTTT	CAISADISGNTIYF
TRBJ1-1	TRBV5-1	few	-	TGCGCCAGCAGCTTGGCCTACATGGAAATGAACACTGAAGCTTTCTTT	CASSLAYMEMNTEAFF
TRBJ1-5	TRBV30	-	-	TGTGCCTGGAGCCTCCGGGACAATCAGCCCCAGCATTTT	CAWSLRDNQPQHF
TRBJ1-6	TRBV6-6	-	TRBD1	TGTGCCAGCAGATATGACAGGGCCTATAATTCACCCCTCCACTTT	CASRYDRAYNSPLHF
TRBJ2-1	TRBV19	-	-	TGTGCCAGTAGTATTAAATCCTCCTACAATGAGCAGTTCTTC	CASSIKSSYNEQFF
TRBJ2-1	TRBV27	-	TRBD2	TGTGCCAGCGCAGTTTCCCCTAGCGGGAGGGGATACAATGAGCAGTTCTTC	CASAVSPSGRGYNEQFF
TRBJ2-5	TRBV23-1	-	-	TGCGCCAGCGGGGCTGAAAGTTACAGTGAGGAGACCCAGTACTTC	CASGAESYSEETQYF
TRBJ2-1	TRBV24-1	-	-	TGTGCCACCAGTGTGGAGGGCGGAGGGGTGTACAATGAGCAGTTCTTC	CATSVEGGGVYNEQFF
TRBJ2-7	TRBV5-1	-	TRBD1	TGCGCCAGCAGCCAGGGGGCGGTACTTTCCTACGAGCAGTACTTC	CASSQGAVLSYEQYF
TRBJ1-1	TRBV30	-	-	TGTGCCTGGAGACACCGAGGAACGAACACTGAAGCTTTCTTT	CAWRHRGTNTEAFF
TRBJ1-1	TRBV7-8	-	-	TGTGCCAGCAGCTTAGGACCAGGTTCGAGCACTGAAGCTTTCTTT	CASSLGPGSSTEAFF
TRBJ1-3	TRBV28	few	TRBD1	TGTGCCAGCAGTTTCCATGAGGGGGCGCCGGGAAACACCATATATTTT	CASSFHEGAPGNTIYF
TRBJ2-7	TRBV14	-	-	TGTGCCAGCAGCCAAGGTCAGGGTATGTGGCCGCAGTACTTC	CASSQGQGMWPQYF
TRBJ2-2	TRBV7-2	-	-	TGTGCCAGCAGCTTAGCGAGCACCTACACCGGGGAGCTGTTTTTT	CASSLASTYTGELFF
TRBJ2-1	TRBV6-2/TRBV6-3	-	-	TGTGCCAGCAGTCTAGGGAGGAGTGGTGAGCAGTTCTTC	CASSLGRSGEQFF
TRBJ2-1	TRBV24-1	once	TRBD2	TGTGCCACCAGTACTAGCGGGGCCTACAATGAGCAGTTCTTC	CATSTSGAYNEQFF
TRBJ1-3	TRBV6-5	once	TRBD1	TGTGCCAGCAGTACGACAGGGTCTGGAAACACCATATATTTT	CASSTTGSGNTIYF
TRBJ2-7	TRBV27	-	-	TGTGCCAGCAGTGGCGGGACTGGAAACTACGAGCAGTACTTC	CASSGGTGNYEQYF
TRBJ2-5	TRBV27	-	-	TGTGCCAGCAGTTGGGGGACCCAAGAGACCCAGTACTTC	CASSWGTQETQYF
TRBJ2-7	TRBV5-1	-	TRBD2	TGCGCCAGCAGGGGGACTAGCGGGAGTAACGAGCAGTACTTC	CASRGTSGSNEQYF
TRBJ1-2	TRBV9	-	-	TGTGCCAGCAGCGTAGTCGCGCACGGCTACACCTTC	CASSVVAHGYTF
TRBJ1-3	TRBV14	-	-	TGTGCCAGCAGCCAAAAAAGAAACACCATATATTTT	CASSQKRNTIYF
TRBJ1-2	TRBV15	-	-	TGTGCCACCAGCAATAACTATGGCTACACCTTC	CATSNNYGYTF
TRBJ2-7	TRBV27	-	-	TGTGCCAGCAGTCCCAGGGGAGCCTACGAGCAGTACTTC	CASSPRGAYEQYF